The rows below give T cell receptor beta chains drawn from one sample of a study of regulatory T cells in long-lasting Graves disease. Each CDR3 protein is one row after TCRdb ran MiXCR on the multiplex PCR reads. The data show 400,000 to 500,000 distinct CDR3 sequences, 15% seen once. In addition, the sample was reused for a study of T cells in Graves' hyperthyroidism and ophthalmopathy.

Sequences were derived from peripheral blood mononuclear cells (PBMCs), sampled at new diagnosis, from a patient treated with antithyroid drugs. All receptors come from a woman between 40 and 55 years old with Graves disease. Each CDR3 is given with its conserved first and last residue. The size field is filled for only some rows; it gives once, few, many or a size class.

TRBJ2-1	TRBV28	.	CASRTWTGAHDEQFF
TRBJ2-7	TRBV7-9	many	CASSSTGGRYEQYF
TRBJ2-5	TRBV7-8	many	CASTRDKKETQYF
TRBJ1-1	TRBV2	many	CASSEALLGWRSGNTEAFF
TRBJ2-5	TRBV6-9	many	CASSWSEGGRVVYLRETQYF
TRBJ2-1	TRBV12-3/TRBV12-4	many	CASSLLRYNEQFF
TRBJ2-2	TRBV6-1	.	CASSNANTGELFF
TRBJ2-1	TRBV6-1	many	CAGGTSGYNEQFF
TRBJ2-1	TRBV27	many	CASTGGQGVYNEQFF
TRBJ2-7	TRBV20-1	many	CSALPSYRDRGRSEQYF
TRBJ1-3	TRBV4-1	.	CASSQSTGTGNTIYF